The next 19 T cell receptor beta chains were all read from a single sample in a study of Ad26.COV2.S vaccination and SARS-CoV-2 variants. Regarding treatment: around 19 received Ad26.COV2.S at low or high dose, single or two shots; about 5 received placebo; per-sample allocation not given. Samples came from day 63 after the first vaccine or placebo injection. Assay: immunoSEQ multiplex PCR; the TCRdb copy retains only in-frame clones and omits some. The repertoire includes hundreds of thousands of clones, approximately 81% of them detected once, and less than 4% sits in the top ten. The sequenced sample was peripheral blood, obtained in a trial of Ad26.COV2.S vaccine versus placebo. Receptor source: a person aged 18 to 59 who received the Ad26.COV2.S COVID-19 vaccine or a placebo.

This chain links TRBV7-9 with TRBJ2-1; 7 nucleotides match TRBD2. This CDR3 comprises 16 residues. The ends lost 1 base at V and 2 bases at J; junction bases unmatched: 5. Germline V CDR1 and CDR2: SEHNR, FQNEAQ (reference sequence). The chain's CDR3 is CASSLVGGSAYNEQFF. The CDR3 DNA follows: TGTGCCAGCAGCTTAGTAGGCGGGAGCGCCTACAATGAGCAGTTCTTC. The complete variable domain, with remaining parts taken from reference TRBV7-9 and TRBJ2-1, reads DTGVSQNPRHKITKRGQNVTFRCDPISEHNRLYWYRQTLGQGPEFLTYFQNEAQLEKSRLLSDRFSAERPKGSFSTLEIQRTEQGDSAMYLCASSLVGGSAYNEQFFGPGTRLTVL.

The V call is TRBV11-2, the J call TRBJ1-1; no firm D call. V dropped 5 bases and J dropped 4 bases, with 11 bases sitting between them. Germline values: CDR1 SGHAT, CDR2 FQNNGV. This CDR3 has 13 amino acids. CDR3 sequence (DNA): TGTGCCAGCAGCATAAATGAGCTCACTGAAGCTTTCTTT. This gives the protein CASSINELTEAFF.

V is TRBV30 and J is TRBJ1-6; D is unresolved. Per the germline V gene, CDR1 is GTSNPN and CDR2 is SVGIG (reference sequence). This CDR3 spans 11 amino acids. Trimming took off 0 bases at V and 10 bases at J, with 4 bases between the two ends. The DNA of the CDR3 is TGTGCCTGGAGTGTAGAATCACCCCTCCACTTT. Translating it yields CAWSVESPLHF.

Comment on this clone: A read error may explain this, as a much larger clone is one base away. The chain links TRBV25-1 to TRBJ2-7, with D maybe TRBD2 (6 bases). This CDR3 contains 11 residues. Between the trimmed V and J ends, which lost 3 bases and 7 bases, there was a span of 7 bases. The V gene's germline CDR1 is MGHDK and CDR2 SYGVNS. The CDR3 loop is CASSEAGEQYF. The DNA of the CDR3 is TGTGCCAGCAGTGAGGCGGGAGAGCAGTACTTC.

This sequence joins TRBV3-1 (or the pseudogene TRBV3-2) and TRBJ1-4, with 9 bases fitting TRBD1. Trimming took 3 bases from V and 3 from J; bases not matched to a gene: 5. This CDR3 is built from 16 residues. CDR1 LGHDT and CDR2 YNNKEL come from the germline V gene (reference sequence). This CDR3 is CASSHGQGPANEKLFF. The CDR3 DNA is TGTGCCAGCAGCCACGGACAGGGGCCCGCTAATGAAAAACTGTTTTTT.

The gene calls are TRBV11-3 and TRBJ2-7; perhaps TRBD2 as D (6 bases). Trimming stripped 5 bases from V and 0 bases from J, with 14 bases between. The CDR3 loop spans 15 amino acids. Per germline, CDR1 SGHNT and CDR2 YENEEA. CDR3 in DNA: TGTGCCAGCAGCCCTAGCGCCGCCGGCTCCTACGAGCAGTACTTC. Protein sequence: CASSPSAAGSYEQYF. The whole variable domain, filled in from reference TRBV11-3 and TRBJ2-7, reads EAGVVQSPRYKIIEKKQPVAFWCNPISGHNTLYWYLQNLGQGPELLIRYENEEAVDDSQLPKDRFSAERLKGVDSTLKIQPAELGDSAVYLCASSPSAAGSYEQYFGPGTRLTVT.

The V and J genes are TRBV28 and TRBJ2-7, with 11 nucleotides matching TRBD1. CDR3 size: 16 residues. CDR1 and CDR2 from the germline V gene are MDHEN and SYDVKM. V gave up 3 bases and J gave up 1 base; unmatched junction bases: 5. CDR3 sequence (DNA): TGTGCCAGCAGTTTCGGACAGGGGGCCCAATCCTACGAGCAGTACTTC. This codes for CASSFGQGAQSYEQYF.

The chain links TRBV29-1 to TRBJ2-5; possibly TRBD2 for D (5 bases). This CDR3 has 14 residues. Germline CDR1 is SQVTM and CDR2 is ANQGSEA. Trimming removed 3 bases from V and 5 bases from J, with 16 bases in between. The CDR3 DNA reads as TGCAGCGTTGAGACACGGGCTAGCCAGGAGACCCAGTACTTC. Its protein is CSVETRASQETQYF. Variable domain in full (rest from reference TRBV29-1 and TRBJ2-5): SAVISQKPSRDICQRGTSLTIQCQVDSQVTMMFWYRQQPGQSLTLIATANQGSEATYESGFVIDKFPISRPNLTFSTLTVSNMSPEDSSIYLCSVETRASQETQYFGPGTRLLVL.

The chain is built from TRBV6-5 and TRBJ2-5, with TRBD1 matching over 12 bases. From germline, CDR1 is MNHEY and CDR2 SVGAGI. The V segment lost 8 bases and the J segment 5 bases; nucleotides outside the gene matches: 9. This CDR3 is built from 15 residues. Here the CDR3 reads CASAGTGGSRETQYF. The CDR3 DNA sequence: TGTGCCAGCGCTGGGACAGGGGGCAGTCGGGAGACCCAGTACTTC.

As to this clone: In the same sample, other DNA sequences code for this CDR3. The chain recombines TRBV7-2 with TRBJ2-7; the D is unclear. Germline assignment: CDR1 SGHTA and CDR2 FQGNSA. V lost 1 base, J lost 5 bases, and 9 bases lay in between. CDR3 length equals 13 residues. CDR3 nucleotide sequence: TGTGCCAGCAGCTTAGAGGGATCCCACGAGCAGTACTTC. Protein product: CASSLEGSHEQYF. Together with reference TRBV7-2 and TRBJ2-7, the CDR3 gives the full variable domain: GAGVSQSPSNKVTEKGKDVELRCDPISGHTALYWYRQSLGQGLEFLIYFQGNSAPDKSGLPSDRFSAERTGGSVSTLTIQRTQQEDSAVYLCASSLEGSHEQYFGPGTRLTVT.

This chain connects TRBV6-5 to TRBJ2-6; D may be TRBD1 (5 bases). Trimming pared 5 bases from V and 2 bases from J, leaving 10 bases between. In germline, CDR1 is MNHEY, CDR2 SVGAGI. The CDR3 totals 15 residues. The CDR3, as DNA: TGTGCCAGCAGTCCTGACAGTCCTGGGGCCAACGTCCTGACTTTC. It codes for CASSPDSPGANVLTF.

The chain carries TRBV28 and TRBJ2-7, with a weak D call TRBD1 (6 bases). The CDR3 has 15 amino acids. Deletions cut 2 bases from V and 5 bases from J, with 16 bases between. Germline-derived CDR1 and CDR2 are MDHEN and SYDVKM. CDR3 loop: CASSLRGLLGHEQYF. DNA for the CDR3: TGTGCCAGCAGTTTAAGGGGGTTGCTTGGGCACGAGCAGTACTTC.

The rearrangement links TRBV9 to TRBJ1-1; D is unresolved. CDR3 length: 12 amino acids. Looked up from germline, CDR1 is SGDLS and CDR2 is YYNGEE. V was trimmed by 8 bases and J by 0 bases, leaving 8 bases between them. The CDR3 protein is CASRRVNTEAFF. The CDR3 coding sequence is TGTGCCAGTCGTCGGGTGAACACTGAAGCTTTCTTT.

The chain uses TRBV19 and TRBJ1-2; D gene unclear. The CDR3 covers 13 residues. CDR1 and CDR2 (germline): LNHDA, SQIVND (reference sequence). V gave up 6 bases and J gave up 3 bases, with 11 bases separating them. This chain's CDR3 is CASRPTEYYGYTF. The CDR3 bases are TGTGCCAGTAGGCCGACGGAGTACTATGGCTACACCTTC. The whole variable domain, filled in from reference TRBV19 and TRBJ1-2, reads DGGITQSPKYLFRKEGQNVTLSCEQNLNHDAMYWYRQDPGQGLRLIYYSQIVNDFQKGDIAEGYSVSREKKESFPLTVTSAQKNPTAFYLCASRPTEYYGYTFGSGTRLTVV.

The chain is built from TRBV3-1 (or the pseudogene TRBV3-2) and TRBJ1-5; the match to TRBD1 covers 7 bases. CDR3 length equals 13 residues. The germline gives CDR1 LGHDT, CDR2 YNNKEL (reference sequence). Trimming took 4 bases from V and 6 from J; bases not matched to a gene: 3. The CDR3 loop reads CASSRQGSQPQHF. DNA of the CDR3: TGTGCCAGCAGCCGACAGGGTTCTCAGCCCCAGCATTTT.

This clone was picked up one time. V and J are TRBV2 and TRBJ2-2, with D unclear. CDR1 SNHLY and CDR2 FYNNEI come from the germline V gene. Between the trimmed V and J ends, which lost 5 bases and 5 bases, there was a span of 3 bases. This CDR3 spans 11 amino acids. Here the CDR3 reads CASSWTGELFF. CDR3 sequence (DNA): TGTGCCAGCAGTTGGACCGGGGAGCTGTTTTTT.

This sequence joins TRBV24-1 and TRBJ1-1; D possibly corresponds to TRBD1 (6 bases). There are 15 residues in the CDR3. Germline CDR1 KGHDR, CDR2 SFDVKD. V was cut by 4 bases and J by 3 bases, with 14 bases left in between. The CDR3 DNA reads TGTGCCACCAGTGACGCACGCTCAGGGGACACTGAAGCTTTCTTT. Protein sequence: CATSDARSGDTEAFF.

The chain joins TRBV11-2 to TRBJ2-5, with 10 bases matching TRBD2. This CDR3 has 16 amino acids. Germline CDR1 and CDR2: SGHAT and FQNNGV. The V and J ends lost 0 bases and 5 bases, in that order; junction bases with no gene match: 6. The CDR3 region is CASSLDTKRGGETQYF. CDR3 bases: TGTGCCAGCAGCTTAGATACGAAGCGGGGGGGCGAGACCCAGTACTTC.

This sequence joins TRBV24-1 and TRBJ2-5; 8 nucleotides line up with TRBD2. Looked up from germline, CDR1 is KGHDR and CDR2 is SFDVKD. V was pared by 4 bases and J by 4 bases, with 10 bases of the junction left unmatched. The CDR3 spans 16 residues. The CDR3 here is CATSDPTLGRGETQYF. The DNA of the CDR3 is TGTGCCACCAGTGACCCAACTCTCGGGAGGGGAGAGACCCAGTACTTC.